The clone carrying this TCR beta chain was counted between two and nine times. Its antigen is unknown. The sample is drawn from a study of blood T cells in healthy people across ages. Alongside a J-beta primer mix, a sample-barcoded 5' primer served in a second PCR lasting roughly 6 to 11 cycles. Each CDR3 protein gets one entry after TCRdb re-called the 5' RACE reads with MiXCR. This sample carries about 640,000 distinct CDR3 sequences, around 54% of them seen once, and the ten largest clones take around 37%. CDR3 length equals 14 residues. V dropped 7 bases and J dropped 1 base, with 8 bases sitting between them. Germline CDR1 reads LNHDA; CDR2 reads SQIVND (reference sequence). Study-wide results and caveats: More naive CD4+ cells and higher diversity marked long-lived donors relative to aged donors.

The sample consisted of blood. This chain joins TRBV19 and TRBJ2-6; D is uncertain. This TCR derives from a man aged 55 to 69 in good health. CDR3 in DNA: TGTGCCAGTAACCGGCCGTCTGGGGCCAACGTCCTGACTTTC. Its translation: CASNRPSGANVLTF.